This TCR beta chain was profiled in a study of T cell repertoires in cytomegalovirus infection. Trimming shortened V by 3 bases and J by 2 bases, and 7 bases separated the two germline ends. Germline CDR1 and CDR2: DFQATT and SNEGSKA (reference sequence). The CDR3 runs to 12 residues. Using its own MiXCR run on the reads, TCRdb lists one record per CDR3 protein. The table includes some 350,000 distinct CDR3 sequences, roughly 29% detected once. Concerning this clonotype itself: Its antigen is unidentified.

The clonotype was recovered from a human donor in good health (CMV status not recorded). Some clones in this sample may be carry-over from other donors' samples. The V call is TRBV20-1, the J call TRBJ1-2; unclear D gene. The material was cultured PBMCs, obtained from culture after CMV antigen stimulation. The CDR3 sequence is CSASPRNYGYTF. The CDR3 region has the DNA TGCAGTGCTAGTCCCAGAAACTATGGCTACACCTTC.